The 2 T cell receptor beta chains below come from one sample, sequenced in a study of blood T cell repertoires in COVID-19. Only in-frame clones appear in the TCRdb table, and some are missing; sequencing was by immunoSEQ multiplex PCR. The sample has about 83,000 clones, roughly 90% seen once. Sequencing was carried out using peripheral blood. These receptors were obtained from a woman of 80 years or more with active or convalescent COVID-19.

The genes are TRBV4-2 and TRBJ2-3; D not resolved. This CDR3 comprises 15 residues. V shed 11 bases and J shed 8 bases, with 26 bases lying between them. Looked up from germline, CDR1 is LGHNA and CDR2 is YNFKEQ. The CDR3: CAASPEPGGMGTQYF. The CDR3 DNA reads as TGTGCCGCTAGTCCAGAGCCGGGTGGTATGGGTACGCAGTATTTT.

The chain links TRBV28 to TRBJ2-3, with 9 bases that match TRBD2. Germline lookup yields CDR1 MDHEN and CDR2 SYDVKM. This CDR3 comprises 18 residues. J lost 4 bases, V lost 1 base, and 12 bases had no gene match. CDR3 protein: CASSLSTWAGGAPDTQYF. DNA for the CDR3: TGTGCCAGCAGTTTATCGACTTGGGCGGGGGGGGCCCCAGATACGCAGTATTTT.